This T cell receptor (beta chain) was captured by sequencing in a study of identical twins (dated by TCRdb to between 2015 and 2016). In the study overall: TCR alpha and beta repertoires from monozygotic twins, unrelated adults of various ages and cord blood were deep-sequenced to test whether fetal clonotypes persist. Replicate twin experiments were performed at different times using different library preparation protocols to rule out contamination.

Libraries came from 5' RACE. Sequencing took place on an Illumina HiSeq 2000. Template switching added a universal primer binding site, and the final cDNA carried a unique molecular identifier that allowed TCR cDNA molecules to be counted accurately. First-strand cDNA for TCR alpha and beta chains was synthesized from specific primers in the conserved constant-segment region. To control for contamination, each cDNA library was double barcoded with a SMART-Mk sample barcode plus Illumina barcodes. TruSeq adapter sequences along with Illumina sample barcodes were introduced in two successive PCR steps. The TCR alpha and beta cDNA libraries were sequenced on the Illumina HiSeq platform using custom primers. The study's own analysis went as follows. MiGEC processed the raw reads to extract unique molecular identifiers, while MiXCR was used to determine the CDR3 positions. Recombination models were inferred per individual with the repgenHMM and IGoR tools using an EM algorithm. Shared clonotypes were analyzed with the tcR package in R, and sharing was normalized by the product of cloneset sizes. Out-of-frame nonproductive sequences were analyzed to study raw recombination free of thymic and clonal selection effects. Starting from the raw public reads, TCRdb applied fastp trimming at Q25, assembled clones with MiXCR and retained in-frame beta chains. Rows with a matching CDR3 protein are joined into one entry that keeps the most common DNA and genes. TCRdb's processing, not the authors' own work, is the source of the V and J calls. Within this sample are about 720,000 distinct CDR3 sequences, with roughly 20% of them counted one time only. The top ten clonotypes cover approximately 14% of the sample.

Comment on this clonotype: The target of this receptor is not known. The sample holds no much larger clone one base away, and base qualities are not on file.

Its CDR3 holds 13 amino acids, cysteine through phenylalanine. Only CDR3 DNA remains: 39 bases, in frame from the first base. CDR1 is given as DFQATT and CDR2 as SNEGSKA, both from the germline V gene (reference sequence). Trimming removed 5 bases from V and 7 bases from J, leaving 15 bases between the germline ends. The study at large found these results: A weaker excess of twin sharing was found in beta out-of-frame sequences because the signal-to-noise ratio was lowered by fewer shared sequences. Because the same donors could not be followed over many years, conclusions were based on cross-sectional statistical analysis. In monozygotic twins, out-of-frame TCR alpha sharing was systematically underestimated by recombination models, although the models agreed with sharing between unrelated individuals. Invariant T cells such as MAIT and iNKT could partly confound zero-insertion analyses, although diverse VJ usage argued against such confounding for most clonotypes. Compared with coincidental sharing between unrelated individuals, an excess of low generation-probability sequences was observed among out-of-frame TCR alpha sequences shared between twins. Fewer insertions were carried by abundant cord blood beta clonotypes, a similar but weaker trend appeared in young adult naive repertoires, and no such trend appeared in memory repertoires.

Every donor in the study was a healthy Caucasian. The twin cohort comprised three pairs of female monozygotic twins, all aged about 18 to 30 years. Peripheral blood mononuclear cells were the source from which RNA for the TCR libraries was isolated. This sample also appeared in a second study, on T cells expressing NK-cell markers. The second paper further reports: TCR beta-chain repertoires were profiled in sorted CD3+CD56+NKG2C+, CD3+CD56+NKG2C- and CD3+CD56-NKG2C+ T-cell subsets from several donors. Of the eight sequenced donors, seven were found to be HCMV-seropositive and one was found to be HCMV-seronegative. In several experiments an anti-gammadeltaTCR antibody was added to restrict sorting to alphabetaTCR-expressing T cells. In several donors, the dominant CD3+CD56+NKG2C+ clonotypes were found to rank among the top 10 CD8+ clonotypes and to make up about 1.0-8% of CD8+ T cells. Those dominant clonotypes were again the most abundant among CD3+CD56-NKG2C+ cells in a handful of donors, at about 28.3-60.1%. It remained unclear whether the expanded NKG2C-expressing T cell clones were specific for HCMV antigens. All eight donors whose samples were sequenced were randomly selected healthy volunteers, three of them men and five women. HCMV-specific IgG was detected in serum with a commercial ELISA kit to determine HCMV serostatus. For a handful of donors, bulk peripheral blood T-cell repertoires were also sequenced from unsorted PBMC. MIGEC handled demultiplexing of the reads and grouping by UMI, while MiTCR was used to assemble and quantify clonotypes. To exclude erroneous sequences, only TCR cDNA sequences supported by at least two reads were retained. The tcR package was used for downstream repertoire analysis, with clonotypes matched between fractions based on CDR3 nucleotide sequence plus V segment. VDJmatch was used to annotate antigen specificity against VDJdb, with one amino acid substitution allowed in CDR3.

The TCR originated in a woman younger than 30 in good health. Sequenced material: PBMCs. This sequence uses TRBV20-1 and TRBJ2-1, with the D gene possibly TRBD1 or TRBD2, each one fitting 6 bases. The CDR3 protein: CSARKLGGNEQFF. The bases read TGCAGTGCTCGCAAACTAGGGGGGAATGAGCAGTTCTTC.